This T cell receptor beta chain was captured by sequencing in a study of cytomegalovirus exposure and HLA in healthy donors. Study-wide results and limits: Investigators reported 164 TCR beta chains as tied to cytomegalovirus.

PCR involved 60 Vbeta and 13 Jbeta primers. Clones were read by immunoSEQ multiplex PCR, and TCRdb kept only the in-frame ones, dropping some. The sample contains around 80,000 clones, under 65% of which appear only once. As concerns this clone: Its antigen is currently unknown.

Germline loops: CDR1 SNHLY, CDR2 FYNNEI. V trimming: 7 bases; J trimming: 8 bases; junction bases outside the gene matches: 8. This CDR3 region has 14 residues. This chain joins TRBV2 and TRBJ1-6; 7 nucleotides line up with TRBD1. This clonotype was sampled from a male donor in good health and CMV-seropositive. The sample consisted of PBMCs. CDR3 loop: CASTGQAGDSPLHF. The CDR3 DNA reads TGTGCCAGCACTGGACAGGCTGGGGATTCACCCCTCCACTTT.